This TCR beta chain appears in the sequencing data of a study of T-cell reconstitution after alpha-beta-depleted transplantation in children. This clonotype has more than one count but fewer than ten. The CDR3 length is 13 residues. Trimming pared 7 bases from V and 5 bases from J, leaving 15 bases between. Germline V CDR1 and CDR2: ENHRY, SYGVKD. A TCRbeta library incorporating unique molecular identifiers was prepared. TCRdb reprocessed the PCR reads via MiXCR and lists one record per CDR3 protein. Altogether about 610,000 distinct CDR3 sequences are present, about 10% being singletons, with the ten largest covering around 4%.

The chain is built from TRBV10-3 and TRBJ2-7; possibly TRBD1 or TRBD2 for D (5 bases each). The sequence was collected from a human donor who donated a stem cell graft to a child with acute myeloid leukemia. Sequencing was performed on PBMCs from the stem cell graft donor, taken from the stem cell graft. CDR3 sequence reads: CAITRRVGDEQYF. DNA for the CDR3: TGTGCCATCACCCGGCGGGTGGGGGACGAGCAGTACTTC.